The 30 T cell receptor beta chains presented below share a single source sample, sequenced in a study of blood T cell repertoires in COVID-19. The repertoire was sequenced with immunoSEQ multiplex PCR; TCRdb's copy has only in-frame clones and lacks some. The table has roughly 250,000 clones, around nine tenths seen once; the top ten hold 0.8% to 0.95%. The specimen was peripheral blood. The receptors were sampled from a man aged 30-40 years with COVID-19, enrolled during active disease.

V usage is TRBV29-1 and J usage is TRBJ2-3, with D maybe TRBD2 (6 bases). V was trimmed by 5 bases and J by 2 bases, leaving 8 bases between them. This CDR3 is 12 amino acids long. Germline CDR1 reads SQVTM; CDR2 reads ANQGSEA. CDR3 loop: CSVWTNTDTQYF. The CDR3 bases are TGCAGCGTTTGGACTAACACAGATACGCAGTATTTT.

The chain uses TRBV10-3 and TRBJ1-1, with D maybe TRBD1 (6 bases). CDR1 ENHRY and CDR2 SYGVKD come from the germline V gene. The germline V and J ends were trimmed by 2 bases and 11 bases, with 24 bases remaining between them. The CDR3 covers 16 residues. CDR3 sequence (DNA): TGTGCCATCAGTGAGCCCCTGACAGGTCAGAGGGTGAATGCTTTCTTT. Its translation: CAISEPLTGQRVNAFF.

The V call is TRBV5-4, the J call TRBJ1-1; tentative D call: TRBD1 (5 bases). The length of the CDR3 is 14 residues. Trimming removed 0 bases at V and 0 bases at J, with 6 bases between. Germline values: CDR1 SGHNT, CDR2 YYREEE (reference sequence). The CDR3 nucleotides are TGTGCCAGCAGCTTGGAGGGGATGAACACTGAAGCTTTCTTT. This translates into CASSLEGMNTEAFF.

The CDR3 nucleotides are TGTGCCAGCAGCCCCCGACTAGCCGACACAGATACGCAGTATTTT. Amino acids: CASSPRLADTDTQYF. The chain has TRBV5-4 and TRBJ2-3, with 7 bases identical to TRBD2. The J segment lost 2 bases and the V segment lost 4 bases, leaving 7 bases of the junction unmatched. The CDR3 covers 15 residues. Looked up from germline, CDR1 is SGHNT and CDR2 is YYREEE (reference sequence).

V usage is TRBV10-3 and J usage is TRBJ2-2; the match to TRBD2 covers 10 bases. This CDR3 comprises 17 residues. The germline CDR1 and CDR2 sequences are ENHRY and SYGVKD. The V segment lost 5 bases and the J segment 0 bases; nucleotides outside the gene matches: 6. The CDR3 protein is CAISRLAGGTNTGELFF. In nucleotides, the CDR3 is TGTGCCATCAGTAGATTAGCGGGGGGAACGAACACCGGGGAGCTGTTTTTT.

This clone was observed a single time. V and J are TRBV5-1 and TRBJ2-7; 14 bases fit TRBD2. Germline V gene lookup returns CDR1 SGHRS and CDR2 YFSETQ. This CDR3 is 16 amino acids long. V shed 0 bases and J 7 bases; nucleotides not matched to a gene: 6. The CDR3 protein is CASSLGLAGGPREQYF. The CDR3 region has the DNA TGCGCCAGCAGCTTGGGACTAGCGGGGGGGCCGCGTGAGCAGTACTTC.

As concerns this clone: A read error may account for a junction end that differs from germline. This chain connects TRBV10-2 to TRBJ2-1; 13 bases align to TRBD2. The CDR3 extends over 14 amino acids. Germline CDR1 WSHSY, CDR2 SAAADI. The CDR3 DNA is TGCGCCAGCAGTGAGGGGACTAGCGGGGCCCACCGGGTCTTC. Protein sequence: CASSEGTSGAHRVF.

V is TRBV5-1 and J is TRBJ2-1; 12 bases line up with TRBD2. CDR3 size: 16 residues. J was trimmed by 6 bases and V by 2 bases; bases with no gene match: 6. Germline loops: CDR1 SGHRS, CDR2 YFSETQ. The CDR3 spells CASSFLSSGGVNEQFF. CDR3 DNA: TGCGCCAGCAGCTTCTTGTCTAGCGGGGGGGTCAATGAGCAGTTCTTC.

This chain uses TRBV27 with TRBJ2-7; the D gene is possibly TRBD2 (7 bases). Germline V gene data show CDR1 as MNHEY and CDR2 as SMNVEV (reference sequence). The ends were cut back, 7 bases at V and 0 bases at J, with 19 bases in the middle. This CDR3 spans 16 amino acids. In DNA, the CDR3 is TGTGCCAGCAAAGGGGGGGTAAGCGGCCGCTCCTACGAGCAGTACTTC. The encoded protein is CASKGGVSGRSYEQYF.

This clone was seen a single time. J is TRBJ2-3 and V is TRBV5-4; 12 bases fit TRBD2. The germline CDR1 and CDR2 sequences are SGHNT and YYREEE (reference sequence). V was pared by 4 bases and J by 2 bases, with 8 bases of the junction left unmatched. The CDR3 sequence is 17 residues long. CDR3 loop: CASSGGTSGPLTDTQYF. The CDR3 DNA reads TGTGCCAGCAGCGGCGGGACTAGCGGGCCCCTCACAGATACGCAGTATTTT.

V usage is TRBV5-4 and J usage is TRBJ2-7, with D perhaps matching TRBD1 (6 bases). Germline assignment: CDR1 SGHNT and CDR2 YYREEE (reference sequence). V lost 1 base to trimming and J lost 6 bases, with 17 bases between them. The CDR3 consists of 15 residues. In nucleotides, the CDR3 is TGTGCCAGCAGCTTGCCCGGGCCCCTCAGGGGCGAGCAGTACTTC. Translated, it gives CASSLPGPLRGEQYF.

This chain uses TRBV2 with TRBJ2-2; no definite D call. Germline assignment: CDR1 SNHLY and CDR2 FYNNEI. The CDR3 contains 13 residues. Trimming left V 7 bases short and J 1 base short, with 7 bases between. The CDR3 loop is CASKSWNTGELFF. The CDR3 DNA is TGTGCCAGCAAATCCTGGAACACCGGGGAGCTGTTTTTT.

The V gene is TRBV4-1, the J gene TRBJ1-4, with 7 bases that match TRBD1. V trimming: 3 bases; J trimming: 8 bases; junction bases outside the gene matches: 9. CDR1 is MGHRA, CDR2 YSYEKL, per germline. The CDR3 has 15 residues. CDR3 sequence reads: CASSQFTGEFEKLFF. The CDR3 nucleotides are TGCGCCAGCAGCCAGTTTACAGGGGAATTCGAAAAACTGTTTTTT.

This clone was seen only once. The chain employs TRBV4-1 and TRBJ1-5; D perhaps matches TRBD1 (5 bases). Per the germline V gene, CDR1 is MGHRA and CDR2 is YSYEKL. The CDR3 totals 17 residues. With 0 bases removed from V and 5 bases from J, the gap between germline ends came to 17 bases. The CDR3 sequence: CASSQENVGRADQPQHF. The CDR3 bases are TGCGCCAGCAGCCAAGAAAATGTGGGCAGGGCGGATCAGCCCCAGCATTTT.

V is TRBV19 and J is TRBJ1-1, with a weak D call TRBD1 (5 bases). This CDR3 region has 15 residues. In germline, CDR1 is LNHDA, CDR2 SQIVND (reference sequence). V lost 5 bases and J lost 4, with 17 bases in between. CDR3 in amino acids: CASSLQGGDGTEAFF. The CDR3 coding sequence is TGTGCCAGTAGTCTCCAGGGAGGCGACGGCACTGAAGCTTTCTTT.

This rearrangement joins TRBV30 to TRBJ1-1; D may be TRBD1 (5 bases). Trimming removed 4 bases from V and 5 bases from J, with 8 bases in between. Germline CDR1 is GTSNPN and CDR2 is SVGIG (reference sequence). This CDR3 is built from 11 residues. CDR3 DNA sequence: TGTGCCTGGAACCCAGGGACTGAAGCTTTCTTT. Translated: CAWNPGTEAFF. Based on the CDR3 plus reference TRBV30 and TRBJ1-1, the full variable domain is SQTIHQWPATLVQPVGSPLSLECTVEGTSNPNLYWYRQAAGRGLQLLFYSVGIGQISSEVPQNLSASRPQDRQFILSSKKLLLSDSGFYLCAWNPGTEAFFGQGTRLTVV.

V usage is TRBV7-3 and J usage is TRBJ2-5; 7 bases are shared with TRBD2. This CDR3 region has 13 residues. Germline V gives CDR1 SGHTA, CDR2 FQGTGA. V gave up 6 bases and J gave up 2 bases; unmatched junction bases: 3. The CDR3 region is CASSRGGQETQYF. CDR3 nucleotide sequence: TGTGCCAGCAGTCGCGGGGGACAAGAGACCCAGTACTTC.

CDR3 in DNA: TGTGCCAGCAGCACTAGAAGCGGGGAGCTGTTTTTT. The encoded protein is CASSTRSGELFF. The rearrangement links TRBV7-2 to TRBJ2-2; D possibly corresponds to TRBD2 (5 bases). V lost 5 bases and J 7 bases, leaving 8 bases between the germline ends. The CDR3 runs 12 residues. CDR1 and CDR2 (germline): SGHTA, FQGNSA. The full variable domain, its missing parts supplied by reference TRBV7-2 and TRBJ2-2, is GAGVSQSPSNKVTEKGKDVELRCDPISGHTALYWYRQSLGQGLEFLIYFQGNSAPDKSGLPSDRFSAERTGGSVSTLTIQRTQQEDSAVYLCASSTRSGELFFGEGSRLTVL.

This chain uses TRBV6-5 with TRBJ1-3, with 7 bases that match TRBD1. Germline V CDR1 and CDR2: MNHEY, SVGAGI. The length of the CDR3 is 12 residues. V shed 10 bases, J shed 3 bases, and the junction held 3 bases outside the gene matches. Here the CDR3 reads CATRDSGNTIYF. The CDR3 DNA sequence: TGTGCCACCCGGGACAGTGGAAACACCATATATTTT.

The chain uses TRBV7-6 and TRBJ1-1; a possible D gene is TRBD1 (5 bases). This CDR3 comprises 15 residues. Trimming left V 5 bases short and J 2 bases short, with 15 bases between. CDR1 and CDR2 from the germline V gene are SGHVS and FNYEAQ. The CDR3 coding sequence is TGTGCCAGCAGCCATAGTGGGGCAGACAACACTGAAGCTTTCTTT. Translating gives CASSHSGADNTEAFF.

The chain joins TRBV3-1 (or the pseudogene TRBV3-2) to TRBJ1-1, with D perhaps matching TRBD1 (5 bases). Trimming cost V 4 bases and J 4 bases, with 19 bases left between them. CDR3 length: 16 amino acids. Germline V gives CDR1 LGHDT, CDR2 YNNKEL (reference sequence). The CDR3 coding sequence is TGTGCCAGCAGCCTTTCACAGGTCAGGGTTGGCACTGAAGCTTTCTTT. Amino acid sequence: CASSLSQVRVGTEAFF.

CDR3 residues: CASSLAPGLAGGPGTDTQYF. CDR3 DNA sequence: TGTGCCAGCAGCTTAGCCCCGGGACTAGCGGGGGGGCCGGGCACAGATACGCAGTATTTT. The chain carries TRBV7-2 and TRBJ2-3; 16 bases are shared with TRBD2. V dropped 0 bases and J dropped 1; count of bases not matched to a gene: 7. This CDR3 comprises 20 residues. Germline V gene lookup returns CDR1 SGHTA and CDR2 FQGNSA.

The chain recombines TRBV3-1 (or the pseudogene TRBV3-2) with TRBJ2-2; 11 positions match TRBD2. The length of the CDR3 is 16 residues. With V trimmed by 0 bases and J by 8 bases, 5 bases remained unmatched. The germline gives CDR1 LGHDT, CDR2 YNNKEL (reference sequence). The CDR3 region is CASSQEPLAGDGELFF. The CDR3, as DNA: TGTGCCAGCAGCCAAGAGCCACTAGCGGGGGATGGGGAGCTGTTTTTT.

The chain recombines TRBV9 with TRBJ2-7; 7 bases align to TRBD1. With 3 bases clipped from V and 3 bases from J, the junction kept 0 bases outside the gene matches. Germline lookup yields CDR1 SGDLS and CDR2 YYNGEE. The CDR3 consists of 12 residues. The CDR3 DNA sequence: TGTGCCAGCAGCGGACAGGGCTACGAGCAGTACTTC. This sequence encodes CASSGQGYEQYF.

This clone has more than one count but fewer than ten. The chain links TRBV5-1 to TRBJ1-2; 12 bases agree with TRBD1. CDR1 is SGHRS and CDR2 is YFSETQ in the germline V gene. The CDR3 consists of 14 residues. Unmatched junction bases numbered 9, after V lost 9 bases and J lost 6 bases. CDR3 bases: TGCGCCACTGGGACAGGGGGCAAAAACGATGGCTACACCTTC. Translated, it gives CATGTGGKNDGYTF.

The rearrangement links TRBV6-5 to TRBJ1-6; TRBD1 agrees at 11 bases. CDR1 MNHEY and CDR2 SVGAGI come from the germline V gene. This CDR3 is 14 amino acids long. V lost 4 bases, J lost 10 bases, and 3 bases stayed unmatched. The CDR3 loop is CASSSDRGHSPLHF. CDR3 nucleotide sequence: TGTGCCAGCAGTTCGGACAGGGGGCACTCACCCCTCCACTTT.

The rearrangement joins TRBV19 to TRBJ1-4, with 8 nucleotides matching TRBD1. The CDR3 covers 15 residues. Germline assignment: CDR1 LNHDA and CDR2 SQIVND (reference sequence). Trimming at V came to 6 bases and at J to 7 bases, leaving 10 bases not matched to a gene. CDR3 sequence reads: CASRDRDRIVEKLFF. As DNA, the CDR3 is TGTGCCAGTAGGGACCGGGACAGGATTGTTGAAAAACTGTTTTTT.

The CDR3 nucleotides are TGTGCCAGCAGTCCAGGGACAGGGGTTCGGTTCTTC. Translated, it gives CASSPGTGVRFF. The V gene is TRBV6-5, the J gene TRBJ2-1, with 10 positions matching TRBD1. The V gene's germline CDR1 is MNHEY and CDR2 SVGAGI. This CDR3 spans 12 amino acids. J gave up 15 bases and V 5 bases, and 7 bases lay outside the gene matches.

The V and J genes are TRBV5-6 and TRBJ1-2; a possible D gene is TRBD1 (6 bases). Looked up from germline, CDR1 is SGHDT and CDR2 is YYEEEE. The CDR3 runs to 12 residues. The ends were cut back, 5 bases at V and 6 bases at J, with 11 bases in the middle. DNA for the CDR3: TGTGCCAGCAGTGTTGGGACACATGGCTACACCTTC. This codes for CASSVGTHGYTF. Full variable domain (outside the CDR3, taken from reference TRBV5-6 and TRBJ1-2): DAGVTQSPTHLIKTRGQQVTLRCSPKSGHDTVSWYQQALGQGPQFIFQYYEEEERQRGNFPDRFSGHQFPNYSSELNVNALLLGDSALYLCASSVGTHGYTFGSGTRLTVV.

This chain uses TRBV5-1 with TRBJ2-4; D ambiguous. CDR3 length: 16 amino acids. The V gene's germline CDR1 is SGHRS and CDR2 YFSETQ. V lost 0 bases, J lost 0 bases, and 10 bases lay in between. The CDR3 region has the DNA TGCGCCAGCAGCTTGGATTGGGCGCTAGCCAAAAACATTCAGTACTTC. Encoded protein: CASSLDWALAKNIQYF.